These 16 T cell receptor beta chains came from one sample sequenced in a study of monozygotic twins with inflammatory bowel disease. TCRdb re-called the 5' RACE reads and shows each CDR3 protein once, DNA omitted. In total, the table holds approximately 330,000 distinct CDR3 sequences. The sequencing input was blood. These TCRs come from a human donor with ulcerative colitis or Crohn's disease, or a healthy co-twin of an affected twin (not recorded which).

The CDR3 loop reads CASSYKFNGQGLNEKLFF. This chain connects TRBV6-5 to TRBJ1-4; as DNA is missing, the TRBD1 call by TCRdb cannot be tested. Germline assignment: CDR1 MNHEY and CDR2 SVGAGI. The CDR3 is made up of 18 amino acids.

V gene TRBV12-3 or TRBV12-4 combines with J gene TRBJ1-1; TCRdb indicates TRBD1, and absent DNA this call remains unverified. The CDR3 consists of 15 residues. The CDR3 is CASSPAETGNTEAFF.

The gene calls are TRBV11-2 and TRBJ2-3. From germline, CDR1 is SGHAT and CDR2 FQNNGV. There are 15 residues in the CDR3. The CDR3 spells CASSPPNSEADTQYF.

V gene TRBV6-1 combines with J gene TRBJ1-3; absent DNA, TCRdb's TRBD1 call cannot be checked. Germline values: CDR1 MNHNS, CDR2 SASEGT. The CDR3 is made up of 14 amino acids. The CDR3 sequence is CASSAGGTGNTIYF.

The rearrangement joins TRBV4-2 to TRBJ2-2. From germline, CDR1 is LGHNA and CDR2 YNFKEQ. This CDR3 is built from 15 residues. The CDR3 loop reads CASSRIGDLTGELFF.

This chain links TRBV2 with TRBJ2-7; the D call from TCRdb, TRBD2, cannot be confirmed without DNA. CDR1 is SNHLY and CDR2 is FYNNEI in the germline V gene. The CDR3 spans 14 residues. This CDR3 reads CASTPTSPGYEQYF.

CDR3 sequence reads: CASSLRTSGPREQFF. This chain links TRBV5-1 with TRBJ2-1; TCRdb calls TRBD2, which cannot be checked without DNA. Germline CDR1 reads SGHRS; CDR2 reads YFSETQ. CDR3 length equals 15 residues.

The rearrangement joins TRBV20-1 to TRBJ2-2; checking the TCRdb D call of TRBD2 is not possible without DNA. The CDR3 contains 15 residues. CDR1 is DFQATT and CDR2 is SNEGSKA in the germline V gene (reference sequence). The CDR3 loop reads CSALAGGSGTGELFF.

V usage is TRBV29-1 and J usage is TRBJ1-1; TCRdb's D gene call, TRBD1, goes unchecked for lack of DNA. Germline CDR1 reads SQVTM; CDR2 reads ANQGSEA. The CDR3 spans 13 residues. The CDR3 here is CSVEGQLNTEAFF.

The chain recombines TRBV25-1 with TRBJ2-7; lacking DNA, the TRBD1 call made by TCRdb goes unchecked. The CDR3 contains 14 residues. Germline values: CDR1 MGHDK, CDR2 SYGVNS. The chain's CDR3 is CASRYGGGSYEQYF.

The chain employs TRBV20-1 and TRBJ2-1; as DNA is missing, the TRBD2 call by TCRdb cannot be tested. This CDR3 has 17 amino acids. The germline CDR1 and CDR2 sequences are DFQATT and SNEGSKA (reference sequence). CDR3 sequence reads: CSARRPSRLDRNNEQFF.

This chain joins TRBV27 and TRBJ2-1; the D call of TRBD2 rests on TCRdb alone, since no DNA is present to check it. The CDR3 loop spans 15 amino acids. Germline CDR1 and CDR2: MNHEY and SMNVEV (reference sequence). The CDR3 spells CASSQTSGIPNEQFF.

The gene calls are TRBV7-3 and TRBJ1-3; TCRdb proposes TRBD1, but this gene call is untestable without DNA. The CDR3 is made up of 15 amino acids. Germline CDR1 is SGHTA and CDR2 is FQGTGA. The CDR3 loop is CASSFYPPTGNTIYF.

The V call is TRBV7-2, the J call TRBJ2-7; with no DNA, the TCRdb D assignment of TRBD1 cannot be verified. Looked up from germline, CDR1 is SGHTA and CDR2 is FQGNSA. The CDR3 is 15 amino acids. The CDR3 sequence is CASSNSGTTGVMQYF.

The genes are TRBV3-1 and TRBJ2-1; without DNA, the TCRdb call of TRBD2 cannot be checked. The CDR3 has 16 residues. In germline, CDR1 is LGHDT, CDR2 YNNKEL (reference sequence). CDR3: CASSQTLGLVPDEQFF.

The chain carries TRBV9 and TRBJ2-2. The length of the CDR3 is 14 residues. Germline V lookup: CDR1 SGDLS, CDR2 YYNGEE. CDR3 amino acids: CASSGLANTGELFF.